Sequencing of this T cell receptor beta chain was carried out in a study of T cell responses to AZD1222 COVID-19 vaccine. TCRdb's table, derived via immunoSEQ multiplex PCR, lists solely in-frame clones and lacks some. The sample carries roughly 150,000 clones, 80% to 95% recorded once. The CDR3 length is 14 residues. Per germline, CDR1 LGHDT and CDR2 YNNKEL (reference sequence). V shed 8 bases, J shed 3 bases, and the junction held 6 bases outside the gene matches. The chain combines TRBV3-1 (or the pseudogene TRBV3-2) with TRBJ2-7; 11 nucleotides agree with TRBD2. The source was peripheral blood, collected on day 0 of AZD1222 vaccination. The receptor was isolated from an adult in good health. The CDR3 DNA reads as TGTGCCAGCTCTGGGACTAGCGGTTTCTACGAGCAGTACTTC. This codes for CASSGTSGFYEQYF.